What follows are 10 T cell receptor beta chains derived from one specimen sequenced in a study of control samples from healthy donors and cancer patients. Sequenced by immunoSEQ multiplex PCR; TCRdb stores in-frame clones only, minus some. The table lists around 120,000 clones, roughly 91% of them singletons. The sample consisted of PBMCs. These receptor sequences come from a man in his forties or fifties with head and neck cancer.

The chain uses TRBV5-1 and TRBJ2-1, with unresolved D. V shed 3 bases and J shed 9 bases, with 13 bases lying between them. This CDR3 contains 13 residues. The germline V gene encodes CDR1 SGHRS and CDR2 YFSETQ. The CDR3 protein is CASSYSRTGEQFF. The DNA for the CDR3 is TGCGCCAGCAGCTACTCACGGACCGGTGAGCAGTTCTTC.

Note on this clone: The sample holds other DNA sequences that translate to the same CDR3. CDR3 protein: CAWSTGAEAFF. DNA for the CDR3: TGTGCCTGGAGTACGGGGGCTGAAGCTTTCTTT. The chain employs TRBV30 and TRBJ1-1; possible D gene TRBD1, 5 bases. Germline CDR1 GTSNPN, CDR2 SVGIG (reference sequence). The CDR3 totals 11 residues. Trimming left V 2 bases short and J 6 bases short, with 7 bases between.

This clone was seen only once. V and J are TRBV10-1 and TRBJ2-1, with TRBD2 matching over 11 bases. The CDR3 is made up of 18 amino acids. Germline CDR1 reads WNHNN; CDR2 reads SYGVQD (reference sequence). The ends lost 6 bases at V and 0 bases at J; junction bases unmatched: 10. The chain's CDR3 is CASRLLAGEEGSYNEQFF. Here the CDR3 DNA reads TGCGCCAGCAGATTACTAGCGGGGGAGGAAGGCTCCTACAATGAGCAGTTCTTC.

The V call is TRBV3-1 (or the pseudogene TRBV3-2), the J call TRBJ1-2; TRBD1 matches 8 bases. Germline-derived CDR1 and CDR2 are LGHDT and YNNKEL (reference sequence). The length of the CDR3 is 15 residues. Germline trimming cut 2 bases from V and 7 bases from J; bases unmatched to any gene: 9. The DNA of the CDR3 is TGTGCCAGCAGCCAACAGGGGGCCCGAATTAGTGGCTACACCTTC. Translating it yields CASSQQGARISGYTF.

V and J are TRBV6-5 and TRBJ2-2, with 8 positions matching TRBD1. Germline V lookup: CDR1 MNHEY, CDR2 SVGAGI. V shed 6 bases, J shed 7 bases, and the junction held 10 bases outside the gene matches. This CDR3 region has 15 residues. This CDR3 reads CASRRTGSGGGELFF. In DNA, the CDR3 is TGTGCCAGCAGGAGGACAGGGTCGGGTGGCGGGGAGCTGTTTTTT.

As concerns this clone: This CDR3 is also generated by other DNA sequences in the sample. The chain couples TRBV5-1 to TRBJ1-2; D is possibly TRBD1 (5 bases). The germline gives CDR1 SGHRS, CDR2 YFSETQ. This CDR3 spans 13 amino acids. V lost 5 bases, J lost 3 bases, and 11 bases lay in between. In nucleotides, the CDR3 is TGCGCCAGCAGTACCCAGGGAGACTATGGCTACACCTTC. Its translation is CASSTQGDYGYTF.

The CDR3 nucleotides read TGCGCCAGCAGCTTGGCAGGGGCTGGGGCCAACGTCCTGACTTTC. Its protein product is CASSLAGAGANVLTF. The rearrangement joins TRBV5-1 to TRBJ2-6; D may be TRBD1 (6 bases). Between the trimmed V and J ends, which lost 0 bases and 2 bases, there was a span of 6 bases. The CDR3 has 15 amino acids. Per the germline V gene, CDR1 is SGHRS and CDR2 is YFSETQ.

V and J are TRBV3-1 (or the pseudogene TRBV3-2) and TRBJ2-3; D possibly corresponds to TRBD2 (5 bases). Trimming cost V 4 bases and J 6 bases, with 8 bases left between them. Germline V gives CDR1 LGHDT, CDR2 YNNKEL (reference sequence). The length of the CDR3 is 12 residues. The chain's CDR3 is CASSPGLDTQYF. The CDR3 DNA follows: TGTGCCAGCAGCCCAGGACTCGATACGCAGTATTTT.

This clone was found once. The chain links TRBV12-3 or TRBV12-4 to TRBJ2-3; D is unresolved. V gave up 6 bases and J gave up 8 bases, with 15 bases separating them. The CDR3 spans 13 residues. This CDR3 reads CASSSGPARTQYF. The CDR3 nucleotides are TGTGCCAGCAGCTCTGGGCCCGCGCGTACGCAGTATTTT.

The rearrangement uses TRBV2 and TRBJ1-2; TRBD1 matches at 9 bases. V was pared by 4 bases and J by 6 bases, with 3 bases of the junction left unmatched. This CDR3 comprises 13 residues. CDR1 is SNHLY and CDR2 is FYNNEI in the germline V gene. CDR3 DNA: TGTGCCAGCAGTGCGGACAGGGGAAATGGCTACACCTTC. This translates into CASSADRGNGYTF.